This T cell receptor beta chain was retrieved from a study of T-cell memory formation after mild COVID-19 listed by TCRdb under 2021. Regarding the study in general: TCR sequence clusters from the two donors were largely donor specific. Two young, previously healthy adult volunteers made up the cohort, one male and one female. In two donors, T-cell clones that expanded and contracted after mild COVID-19 were tracked by sequencing TCRalpha and TCRbeta repertoires over time.

Instrument used: Illumina NovaSeq 6000. TCRalpha and TCRbeta cDNA libraries were constructed by 5'RACE with constant-segment primers, with sample barcodes and unique molecular identifiers being introduced. RNA was extracted from every sample with Trizol reagent. Amplification of the libraries took two PCR steps, and the second step added a second sample barcode plus Illumina TruSeq adapters. Libraries were sequenced on an Illumina NovaSeq with 2 x 150 bp paired-end reads. Processing in the source paper ran as follows. With migec v1.2.7, reads were demultiplexed and then collapsed into UMI-guided consensus sequences. Using mixcr v2.1.11, UMI consensuses were aligned to TRA and TRB V and J templates and then assembled into clonotypes. A clonotype was counted as expanded or contracted only when both edgeR and NoisET called the clonotype significant, with the noise models trained on biological replicates. For edgeR calls, the cutoffs were a false discovery rate-adjusted p below 0.01 and a log2 fold-change threshold of 1. As an exploratory analysis of dynamics, max-normalized trajectories of the 1000 most abundant clonotypes were examined with PCA combined with hierarchical clustering. Separately sequenced CD4+ and CD8+ repertoires were used to assign the CD4 or CD8 phenotype of responding clones. TCRdb passed the public sequencing reads through fastp at Q25 and MiXCR, retaining productive beta sequences. Entries are consolidated by CDR3 protein sequence, retaining the most common genes and DNA. The V and J calls reflect TCRdb's pipeline rather than the authors' work. The sample includes tens of thousands of distinct CDR3 sequences, with 25% to 35% observed a single time. Around 40% of the sample is in the top ten clones.

PBMCs were isolated by Ficoll-Paque density gradient centrifugation. This clonotype was seen only a few times. No antigen is known for it. Base qualities are missing; no much larger clone stands one base away. The CDR3 starts with the cysteine, ends with the phenylalanine, and has 16 residues. Only CDR3 DNA remains: 48 bases, in frame from the first base. V and J are trimmed by 5 bases and 4 bases, and the gene matches miss 13 bases of the junction. In the germline V gene (reference sequence), CDR1 corresponds to MNHEY and CDR2 to SMNVEV. Overall study results and their limits: Some responding clones were detected in pre-infection memory, which suggested that pre-existing cross-reactive memory T cells had joined the SARS-CoV-2 response. From day 15 to 85, contracting clones showed balanced CD4/CD8 phenotypes, whereas a second wave of clones that expanded from day 15 to 37 leaned towards CD4+. Contracting CD4+ clones were located mainly in the CM and EM memory subsets, whereas CD8+ clones were found to be enriched in EMRA. Only a couple of mild cases were covered in the study, and larger cohorts including severe cases with pre-infection samples were considered necessary. SARS-CoV-2 specificity was not confirmed for the second-wave clones peaking on day 37.

The sequence joins TRBV27 to TRBJ1-1; TRBD1 aligns with 7 central bases. The source of this sequence is a young man who had mild COVID-19 (a few samples of this study predate the infection). The sample titles of this study are shuffled in the database, so cell type and time point are left out; the donor was told from shared clones. Sequenced material: PBMCs or a T cell subset sorted from them (not recorded which). The DNA reads TGTGCCAGCAGTATTGAGGTGGGACAGCCAGCCACTGAAGCTTTCTTT. It codes for CASSIEVGQPATEAFF.